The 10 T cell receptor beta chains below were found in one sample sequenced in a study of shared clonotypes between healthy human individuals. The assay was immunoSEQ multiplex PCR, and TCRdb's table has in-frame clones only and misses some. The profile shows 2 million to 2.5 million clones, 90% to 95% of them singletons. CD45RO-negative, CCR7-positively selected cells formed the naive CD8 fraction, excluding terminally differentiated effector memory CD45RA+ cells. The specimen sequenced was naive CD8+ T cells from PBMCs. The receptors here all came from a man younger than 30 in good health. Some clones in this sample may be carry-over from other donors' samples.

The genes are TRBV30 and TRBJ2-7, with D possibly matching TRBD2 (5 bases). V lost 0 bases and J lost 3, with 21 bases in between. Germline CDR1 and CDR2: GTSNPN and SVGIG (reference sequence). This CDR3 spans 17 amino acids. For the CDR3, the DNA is TGTGCCTGGAGTGTGAGCAAATACGGCAGCGGCAACTACGAGCAGTACTTC. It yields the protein CAWSVSKYGSGNYEQYF.

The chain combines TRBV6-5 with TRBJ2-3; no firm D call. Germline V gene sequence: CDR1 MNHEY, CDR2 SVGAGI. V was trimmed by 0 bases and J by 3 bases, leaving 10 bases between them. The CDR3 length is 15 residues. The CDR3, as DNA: TGTGCCAGCAGTTACTCGATCTTCGGTACAGATACGCAGTATTTT. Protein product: CASSYSIFGTDTQYF.

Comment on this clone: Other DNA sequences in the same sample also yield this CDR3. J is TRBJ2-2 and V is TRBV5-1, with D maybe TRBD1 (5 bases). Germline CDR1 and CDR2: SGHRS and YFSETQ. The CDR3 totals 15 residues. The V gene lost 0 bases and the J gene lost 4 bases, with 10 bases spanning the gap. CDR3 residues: CASSLGQGSTGELFF. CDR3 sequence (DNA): TGCGCCAGCAGCTTGGGGCAGGGAAGCACCGGGGAGCTGTTTTTT.

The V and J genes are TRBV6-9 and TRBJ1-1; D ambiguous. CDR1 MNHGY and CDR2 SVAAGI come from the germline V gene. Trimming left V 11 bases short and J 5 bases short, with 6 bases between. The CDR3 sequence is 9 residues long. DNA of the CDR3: TGTGCCTCTTGGACTGAAGCTTTCTTT. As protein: CASWTEAFF.

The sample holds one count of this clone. The CDR3 nucleotides read TGTGCCAGCAGTTACTCGGAAGTGGACGGCACAGATACGCAGTATTTT. Protein: CASSYSEVDGTDTQYF. The chain joins TRBV6-5 to TRBJ2-3; no firm D call. The CDR3 is made up of 16 amino acids. Germline assignment: CDR1 MNHEY and CDR2 SVGAGI. V gave up 0 bases and J gave up 1 base, with 11 bases separating them.

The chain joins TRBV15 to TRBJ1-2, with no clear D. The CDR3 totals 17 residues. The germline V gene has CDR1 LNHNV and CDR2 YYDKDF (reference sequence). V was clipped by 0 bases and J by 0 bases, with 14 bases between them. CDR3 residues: CATSRDGEYTANYGYTF. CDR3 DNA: TGTGCCACCAGCAGAGATGGGGAGTACACAGCTAACTATGGCTACACCTTC.

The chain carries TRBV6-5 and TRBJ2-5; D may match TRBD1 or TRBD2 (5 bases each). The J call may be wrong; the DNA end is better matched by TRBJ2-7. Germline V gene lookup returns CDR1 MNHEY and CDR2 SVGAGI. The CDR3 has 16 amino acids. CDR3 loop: CASSYSVGESSYEQYF. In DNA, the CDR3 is TGTGCCAGCAGTTACTCTGTGGGGGAGAGCTCCTACGAGCAGTACTTC.

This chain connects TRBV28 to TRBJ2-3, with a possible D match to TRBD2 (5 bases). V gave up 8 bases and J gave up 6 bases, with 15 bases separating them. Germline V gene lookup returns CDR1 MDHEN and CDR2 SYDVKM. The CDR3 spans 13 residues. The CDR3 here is CASRLDWRDTQYF. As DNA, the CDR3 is TGTGCCAGCCGCCTGGACTGGCGGGATACGCAGTATTTT. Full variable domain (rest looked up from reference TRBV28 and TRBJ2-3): DVKVTQSSRYLVKRTGEKVFLECVQDMDHENMFWYRQDPGLGLRLIYFSYDVKMKEKGDIPEGYSVSREKKERFSLILESASTNQTSMYLCASRLDWRDTQYFGPGTRLTVL.

This chain's CDR3 is CASSLGPLGNQPQHF. The CDR3 nucleotides are TGTGCCAGCAGCCTAGGACCCTTGGGCAATCAGCCCCAGCATTTT. The V call is TRBV7-9, the J call TRBJ1-5; D ambiguous. CDR1 and CDR2 (germline): SEHNR, FQNEAQ (reference sequence). The CDR3 length is 15 residues. V lost 5 bases and J 2 bases, leaving 13 bases between the germline ends.

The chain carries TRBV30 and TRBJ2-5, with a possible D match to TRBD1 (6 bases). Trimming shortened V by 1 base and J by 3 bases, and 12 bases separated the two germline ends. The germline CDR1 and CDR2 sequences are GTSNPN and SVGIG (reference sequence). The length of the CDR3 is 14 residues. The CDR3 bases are TGTGCCTGGAGTGGATACAGGGCCGAAGAGACCCAGTACTTC. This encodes CAWSGYRAEETQYF.